This T cell receptor beta chain derives from a study of CD8 T cells in ankylosing spondylitis. TCRdb analysed the 5' RACE reads with MiXCR anew, one entry per CDR3 protein. The sample consists of just under 95,000 distinct CDR3 sequences, approximately 9% of them appearing once. This clonotype has just a few counts. CDR1 and CDR2 from the germline V gene are SGHTA and FQGNSA. There are 14 residues in the CDR3. V lost 5 bases and J lost 3, with 10 bases in between. The receptor was derived from a male donor with ankylosing spondylitis or in good health (not recorded which). Sequenced: blood, either unsorted or a sorted T cell fraction (not recorded which). V and J are TRBV7-2 and TRBJ2-2; D remains unclear. The DNA of the CDR3 is TGTGCCAGCAGCCAAGGGCGAGACACCGGGGAGCTGTTTTTT. Translation gives CASSQGRDTGELFF.